One sample yielded the 31 T cell receptor beta chains listed below, sequenced in a study of CD8 T cells in Susac syndrome. Reverse transcription of roughly 0.5 to 1 ug RNA was carried out with random hexamers. TCRdb analysed the immunoSEQ multiplex PCR reads with MiXCR anew, one entry per CDR3 protein. The sample consists of roughly 400,000 distinct CDR3 sequences, around 83% of them appearing once. Sequenced input: CD8+ T cells from PBMCs. The receptor set was obtained from a human donor with multiple sclerosis.

This clonotype was seen only a few times. The genes are TRBV6-1 and TRBJ1-2, with unresolved D. V dropped 5 bases and J dropped 7 bases, with 14 bases sitting between them. The CDR3 length is 13 residues. Germline CDR1 and CDR2: MNHNS and SASEGT. The CDR3: CASSSDGPSGYTF. CDR3 in DNA: TGTGCCAGCAGTTCCGACGGTCCTTCTGGCTACACCTTC.

This chain joins TRBV7-9 and TRBJ2-1, with 10 bases identical to TRBD2. This CDR3 spans 17 amino acids. The trim removed 3 bases at V and 10 bases at J, leaving 15 bases unmatched. Germline V gene sequence: CDR1 SEHNR, CDR2 FQNEAQ (reference sequence). For the CDR3, the DNA is TGTGCCAGCAGCTTGGGCAATAGTAGCGGGAGGTTCCGGGAGCAGTTCTTC. Translating gives CASSLGNSSGRFREQFF.

The chain has TRBV6-2 or TRBV6-3 and TRBJ1-1; D is uncertain. Germline CDR1 MNHEY, CDR2 SVGEGT. The germline V and J ends were trimmed by 6 bases and 2 bases, with 10 bases remaining between them. This CDR3 contains 13 residues. The DNA of the CDR3 is TGTGCCAGCAGGACGGAGAGTAACACTGAAGCTTTCTTT. Amino acids: CASRTESNTEAFF.

The chain has TRBV27 and TRBJ2-7, with 7 bases matching TRBD1. Germline-derived CDR1 and CDR2 are MNHEY and SMNVEV (reference sequence). Losses at the gene ends were 3 bases for V and 1 base for J; bases not matched to a gene: 6. CDR3 length: 15 residues. CDR3 sequence (DNA): TGTGCCAGCAGTTTGGCGTCAGGGGGATCCTACGAGCAGTACTTC. This codes for CASSLASGGSYEQYF.

J is TRBJ1-5 and V is TRBV28, with no clear D. V was pared by 2 bases and J by 10 bases, with 18 bases between. The CDR3 runs 15 residues. The germline CDR1 and CDR2 sequences are MDHEN and SYDVKM. CDR3 nucleotide sequence: TGTGCCAGCAGTTTACCACCGGGCCACCGAAAACCCCAGCATTTT. Translating it yields CASSLPPGHRKPQHF. The full variable domain, rest sourced from reference TRBV28 and TRBJ1-5, is DVKVTQSSRYLVKRTGEKVFLECVQDMDHENMFWYRQDPGLGLRLIYFSYDVKMKEKGDIPEGYSVSREKKERFSLILESASTNQTSMYLCASSLPPGHRKPQHFGDGTRLSIL.

This clonotype appeared a few times. V is TRBV27 and J is TRBJ1-5, with 8 bases aligning to TRBD1. The J segment lost 7 bases and the V segment lost 2 bases, leaving 4 bases of the junction unmatched. Germline-derived CDR1 and CDR2 are MNHEY and SMNVEV (reference sequence). The CDR3 sequence is 14 residues long. CDR3 DNA sequence: TGTGCCAGCAGTTTACAGGGGGCTGGACAGCCCCAGCATTTT. It translates to CASSLQGAGQPQHF.

This clonotype was seen a single time. The chain joins TRBV20-1 to TRBJ2-1; 11 bases are a match to TRBD2. The CDR3 is 15 residues long. Germline CDR1 is DFQATT and CDR2 is SNEGSKA (reference sequence). The V and J ends lost 6 bases and 5 bases, in that order; junction bases with no gene match: 9. The CDR3 loop is CSATHRLAGNNEQFF. CDR3 nucleotide sequence: TGCAGTGCGACCCATCGACTAGCGGGAAACAATGAGCAGTTCTTC.

This chain connects TRBV12-3 or TRBV12-4 to TRBJ1-1; no clear D. Trimming removed 7 bases from V and 10 bases from J, with 16 bases in between. This CDR3 contains 12 residues. CDR3 region: CASTHARPGAFF. The CDR3 DNA reads TGTGCCAGCACCCACGCTCGGCCGGGAGCTTTCTTT.

The CDR3 DNA reads TGTGCCAGCAGTTTAGGCCCCCTAGCCAAAAACATTCAGTACTTC. Protein sequence: CASSLGPLAKNIQYF. The V call is TRBV27, the J call TRBJ2-4; D unresolved. V lost 2 bases and J lost 0, with 8 bases in between. The CDR3 is 15 residues long. In germline, CDR1 is MNHEY, CDR2 SMNVEV (reference sequence).

The J gene is TRBJ2-7, the V gene TRBV29-1; D perhaps matches TRBD1 (5 bases). Between the trimmed V and J ends, which lost 7 bases and 2 bases, there was a span of 15 bases. The CDR3 contains 13 residues. Germline loops: CDR1 SQVTM, CDR2 ANQGSEA. Here the CDR3 DNA reads TGCAGCGCCGAGTCGACAGATACCTACGAGCAGTACTTC. It translates to CSAESTDTYEQYF.

The chain couples TRBV20-1 to TRBJ2-3; no clear D. Germline V lookup: CDR1 DFQATT, CDR2 SNEGSKA (reference sequence). Trimming took off 4 bases at V and 2 bases at J, with 10 bases between the two ends. The length of the CDR3 is 13 residues. The CDR3 spells CSATPRATDTQYF. The DNA for the CDR3 is TGCAGTGCTACTCCCCGGGCCACAGATACGCAGTATTTT.

The chain has TRBV29-1 and TRBJ2-3; 13 bases agree with TRBD2. The V and J ends lost 5 bases and 0 bases, in that order; junction bases with no gene match: 8. Per the germline V gene, CDR1 is SQVTM and CDR2 is ANQGSEA. This CDR3 region has 17 residues. The CDR3 protein is CSVTGLAGAPSTDTQYF. DNA for the CDR3: TGCAGCGTTACCGGACTAGCGGGGGCCCCAAGCACAGATACGCAGTATTTT.

CDR3 sequence: CASSRGSQSEQYF. The CDR3, as DNA: TGCGCCAGCAGCCGCGGGAGCCAGAGCGAGCAGTACTTC. The rearrangement links TRBV4-1 to TRBJ2-7; 7 bases fit TRBD2. Germline V lookup: CDR1 MGHRA, CDR2 YSYEKL. Trimming cost V 4 bases and J 6 bases; bases outside gene matches: 6. This CDR3 has 13 amino acids.

The V and J genes are TRBV25-1 and TRBJ1-2; 11 bases fit TRBD1. The J segment lost 4 bases and the V segment lost 6 bases, leaving 13 bases of the junction unmatched. The CDR3 length is 17 residues. Per germline, CDR1 MGHDK and CDR2 SYGVNS. This chain's CDR3 is CASSGGTGTGGGYGYTF. In DNA form, the CDR3 reads TGTGCCAGCAGCGGGGGAACCGGGACAGGGGGTGGCTATGGCTACACCTTC.

The genes are TRBV27 and TRBJ1-1; D possibly corresponds to TRBD1 (5 bases). The germline gives CDR1 MNHEY, CDR2 SMNVEV (reference sequence). The V and J ends lost 7 bases and 1 base respectively, with 13 bases between them. The CDR3 spans 14 residues. The CDR3 sequence: CASTPLGQNTEAFF. CDR3 coding DNA: TGTGCCAGCACCCCCCTGGGGCAGAACACTGAAGCTTTCTTT.

V usage is TRBV29-1 and J usage is TRBJ1-1; the match to TRBD1 covers 10 bases. The length of the CDR3 is 16 residues. Germline V gene sequence: CDR1 SQVTM, CDR2 ANQGSEA. After removal of 2 bases from V and 1 base from J, the junction contained 7 bases not matched to a gene. The DNA for the CDR3 is TGCAGCGTTGAATTATGGACAGGGGGGAAGAACACTGAAGCTTTCTTT. It specifies CSVELWTGGKNTEAFF.

This clonotype occurred a few times. The chain is built from TRBV6-5 and TRBJ1-1, with D perhaps matching TRBD1 (5 bases). Trimming left V 2 bases short and J 8 bases short, with 9 bases between. Germline assignment: CDR1 MNHEY and CDR2 SVGAGI. The length of the CDR3 is 12 residues. The CDR3: CASSYGDLEAFF. CDR3 DNA sequence: TGTGCCAGCAGTTACGGGGACTTGGAAGCTTTCTTT.

For the CDR3, the DNA is TGTGCCAGCAGCCTCCCGGACGAAATGAACACTGAAGCTTTCTTT. It translates to CASSLPDEMNTEAFF. The chain combines TRBV7-9 with TRBJ1-1; no clear D gene. The CDR3 totals 15 residues. Trimming pared 5 bases from V and 0 bases from J, leaving 13 bases between. Germline V lookup: CDR1 SEHNR, CDR2 FQNEAQ (reference sequence).

A remark on this clonotype: An end of the junction does not agree with germline; a read error may underlie this. This chain uses TRBV19 with TRBJ1-5; weak D call: TRBD1 (6 bases). The CDR3 length is 17 residues. In germline, CDR1 is LNHDA, CDR2 SQIVND (reference sequence). CDR3 coding DNA: TGTGCCAGTAGTAATACAGGGACGTGGTACGGCAATCACCCCCAGCATTTT. Protein sequence: CASSNTGTWYGNHPQHF.

This clonotype was found once. The rearrangement joins TRBV20-1 to TRBJ2-3; the match to TRBD2 covers 12 bases. Germline V gene data show CDR1 as DFQATT and CDR2 as SNEGSKA (reference sequence). The CDR3 consists of 17 residues. Trimming cost V 5 bases and J 0 bases; bases outside gene matches: 9. The CDR3 is CSAQNQLAGGSTDTQYF. In nucleotides, the CDR3 is TGCAGTGCTCAAAACCAACTAGCGGGGGGTAGCACAGATACGCAGTATTTT.

This sequence joins TRBV6-6 and TRBJ2-1; TRBD2 agrees at 8 bases. V lost 4 bases to trimming and J lost 5 bases; unmatched junction nucleotides: 7. The CDR3 is 15 amino acids. Germline values: CDR1 MNHNY, CDR2 SVGAGI (reference sequence). In nucleotides, the CDR3 is TGTGCCAGCAGTTCCCAGCGGGAGATTCACAATGAGCAGTTCTTC. Encoded protein: CASSSQREIHNEQFF.

The chain links TRBV28 to TRBJ2-7, with D possibly being TRBD2 (5 bases). CDR1 and CDR2 from the germline V gene are MDHEN and SYDVKM. CDR3 length: 15 residues. Between the trimmed V and J ends, which lost 3 bases and 2 bases, there was a span of 14 bases. CDR3 protein: CASSFEGVQAYEQYF. CDR3 nucleotides: TGTGCCAGCAGTTTTGAGGGAGTCCAAGCCTACGAGCAGTACTTC.

This chain uses TRBV2 with TRBJ2-1, with 7 bases fitting TRBD2. The V segment lost 9 bases and the J segment 7 bases; nucleotides outside the gene matches: 6. This CDR3 comprises 12 residues. Germline CDR1 SNHLY, CDR2 FYNNEI. CDR3: CARSGIRNEQFF. The DNA of the CDR3 is TGTGCCAGGAGCGGGATACGGAATGAGCAGTTCTTC.

V is TRBV4-1 and J is TRBJ1-1; D gene unclear. The CDR3 consists of 14 residues. Germline CDR1 is MGHRA and CDR2 is YSYEKL. V was shortened by 1 base and J by 6 bases, with 12 bases between the two germline ends. The CDR3 is CASSQVSRSPEAFF. Here the CDR3 DNA reads TGCGCCAGCAGCCAAGTCTCACGAAGCCCTGAAGCTTTCTTT.

V and J are TRBV20-1 and TRBJ2-4; 7 nucleotides match TRBD1. The CDR3 contains 14 residues. The germline CDR1 and CDR2 sequences are DFQATT and SNEGSKA (reference sequence). The junction had 12 bases not matched to a gene; V was cut back by 5 bases and J by 8 bases. The CDR3 DNA follows: TGCAGTGCTTCTGCCGTGACAGGGTCGGACATTCAGTACTTC. Protein: CSASAVTGSDIQYF.

The chain uses TRBV2 and TRBJ2-1; D is perhaps TRBD2 (6 bases). V dropped 2 bases and J dropped 5 bases, with 13 bases sitting between them. The CDR3 totals 15 residues. From germline, CDR1 is SNHLY and CDR2 FYNNEI. This chain's CDR3 is CASSELSSGDNEQFF. As DNA, the CDR3 is TGTGCCAGCAGTGAATTGAGTAGCGGAGACAATGAGCAGTTCTTC.

The chain combines TRBV2 with TRBJ2-7; 9 nucleotides agree with TRBD2. This CDR3 contains 15 residues. J was trimmed by 3 bases and V by 2 bases; bases with no gene match: 5. The V gene's germline CDR1 is SNHLY and CDR2 FYNNEI. Here the CDR3 DNA reads TGTGCCAGCAGTGAAACGTCTAGCGGGGTCTACGAGCAGTACTTC. Translated: CASSETSSGVYEQYF.

J is TRBJ2-1 and V is TRBV10-3; perhaps D is TRBD1 or TRBD2 (5 bases each). The CDR3 has 17 residues. Germline CDR1 ENHRY, CDR2 SYGVKD. V was cut by 0 bases and J by 5 bases, with 17 bases left in between. This CDR3 reads CAISESGARLGDNEQFF. CDR3 in DNA: TGTGCCATCAGTGAGTCAGGGGCCAGATTGGGGGACAATGAGCAGTTCTTC.

A single count supports this clonotype. The V call is TRBV6-1, the J call TRBJ1-5; possible D gene TRBD1, 5 bases. Germline CDR1 reads MNHNS; CDR2 reads SASEGT. CDR3 size: 14 residues. Trimming cost V 6 bases and J 0 bases, with 9 bases left between them. The CDR3 DNA sequence: TGTGCCAGCAGGGGGGATTATAGCAATCAGCCCCAGCATTTT. Translating it yields CASRGDYSNQPQHF.

The rearrangement joins TRBV7-9 to TRBJ1-1, with a tentative D call TRBD1 (6 bases). This CDR3 is built from 15 residues. The germline V and J ends were trimmed by 5 bases and 0 bases, with 13 bases remaining between them. From germline, CDR1 is SEHNR and CDR2 FQNEAQ (reference sequence). The CDR3, as DNA: TGTGCCAGCAGCCTCACGACAGGCTTGAACACTGAAGCTTTCTTT. Its translation: CASSLTTGLNTEAFF.

The CDR3 protein is CASSLGLAADTQYF. CDR3 sequence (DNA): TGTGCCAGCAGTCTAGGACTAGCGGCAGATACGCAGTATTTT. The chain employs TRBV27 and TRBJ2-3; 10 bases align to TRBD2. Germline assignment: CDR1 MNHEY and CDR2 SMNVEV (reference sequence). V lost 5 bases and J lost 4; bases outside the gene matches: 3. CDR3 size: 14 residues.